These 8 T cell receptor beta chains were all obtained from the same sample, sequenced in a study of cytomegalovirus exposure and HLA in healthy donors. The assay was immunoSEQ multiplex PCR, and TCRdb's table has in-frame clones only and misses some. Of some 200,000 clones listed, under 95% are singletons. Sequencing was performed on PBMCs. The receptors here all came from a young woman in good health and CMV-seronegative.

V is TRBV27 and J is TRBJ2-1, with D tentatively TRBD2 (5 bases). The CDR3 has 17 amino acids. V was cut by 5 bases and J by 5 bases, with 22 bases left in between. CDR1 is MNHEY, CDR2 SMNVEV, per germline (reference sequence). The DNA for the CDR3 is TGTGCCAGCAGTCCCAACCCCGGGCGAGGGAATCACAATGAGCAGTTCTTC. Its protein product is CASSPNPGRGNHNEQFF.

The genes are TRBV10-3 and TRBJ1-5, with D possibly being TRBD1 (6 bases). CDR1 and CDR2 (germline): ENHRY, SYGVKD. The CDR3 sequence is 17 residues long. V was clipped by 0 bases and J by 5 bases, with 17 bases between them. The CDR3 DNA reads TGTGCCATCAGTGAGTCCGAACTTAGGACAGATTATCAGCCCCAGCATTTT. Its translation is CAISESELRTDYQPQHF.

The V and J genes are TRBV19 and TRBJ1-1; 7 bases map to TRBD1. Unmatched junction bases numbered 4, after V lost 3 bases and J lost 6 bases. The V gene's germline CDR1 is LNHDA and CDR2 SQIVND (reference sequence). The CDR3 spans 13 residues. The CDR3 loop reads CASSITGEAEAFF. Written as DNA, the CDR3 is TGTGCCAGTAGTATTACAGGGGAAGCTGAAGCTTTCTTT.

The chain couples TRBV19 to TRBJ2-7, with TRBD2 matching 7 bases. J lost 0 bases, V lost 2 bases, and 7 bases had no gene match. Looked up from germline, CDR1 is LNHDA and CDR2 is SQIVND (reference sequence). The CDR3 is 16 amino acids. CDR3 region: CASSIYLGTNSYEQYF. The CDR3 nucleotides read TGTGCCAGTAGTATATATTTAGGGACTAACTCCTACGAGCAGTACTTC.

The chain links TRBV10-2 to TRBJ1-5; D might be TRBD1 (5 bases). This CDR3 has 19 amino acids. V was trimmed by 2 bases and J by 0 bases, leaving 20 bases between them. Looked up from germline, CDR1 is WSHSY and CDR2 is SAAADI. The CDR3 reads CASSERLGQAASSNQPQHF. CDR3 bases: TGCGCCAGCAGTGAGAGGCTGGGGCAGGCCGCTAGTAGCAATCAGCCCCAGCATTTT.

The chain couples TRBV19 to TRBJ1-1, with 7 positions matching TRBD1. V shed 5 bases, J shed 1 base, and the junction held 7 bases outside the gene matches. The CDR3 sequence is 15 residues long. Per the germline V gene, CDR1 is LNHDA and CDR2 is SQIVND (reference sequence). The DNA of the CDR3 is TGTGCCAGTAGTTCCTGGACAGGAAAGAACACTGAAGCTTTCTTT. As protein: CASSSWTGKNTEAFF.

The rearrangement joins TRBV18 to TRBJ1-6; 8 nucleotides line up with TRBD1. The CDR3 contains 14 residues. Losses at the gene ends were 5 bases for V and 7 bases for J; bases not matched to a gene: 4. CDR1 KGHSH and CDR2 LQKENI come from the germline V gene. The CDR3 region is CASSARQGNSPLHF. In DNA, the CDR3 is TGTGCCAGCTCAGCGCGACAGGGGAATTCACCCCTCCACTTT.

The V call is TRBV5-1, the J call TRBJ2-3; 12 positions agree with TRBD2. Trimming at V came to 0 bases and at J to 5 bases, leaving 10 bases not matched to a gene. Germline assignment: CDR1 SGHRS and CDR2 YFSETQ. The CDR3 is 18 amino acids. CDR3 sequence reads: CASSLGTLAGGPGDTQYF. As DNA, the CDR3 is TGCGCCAGCAGCTTGGGTACGCTAGCGGGAGGGCCTGGAGATACGCAGTATTTT.